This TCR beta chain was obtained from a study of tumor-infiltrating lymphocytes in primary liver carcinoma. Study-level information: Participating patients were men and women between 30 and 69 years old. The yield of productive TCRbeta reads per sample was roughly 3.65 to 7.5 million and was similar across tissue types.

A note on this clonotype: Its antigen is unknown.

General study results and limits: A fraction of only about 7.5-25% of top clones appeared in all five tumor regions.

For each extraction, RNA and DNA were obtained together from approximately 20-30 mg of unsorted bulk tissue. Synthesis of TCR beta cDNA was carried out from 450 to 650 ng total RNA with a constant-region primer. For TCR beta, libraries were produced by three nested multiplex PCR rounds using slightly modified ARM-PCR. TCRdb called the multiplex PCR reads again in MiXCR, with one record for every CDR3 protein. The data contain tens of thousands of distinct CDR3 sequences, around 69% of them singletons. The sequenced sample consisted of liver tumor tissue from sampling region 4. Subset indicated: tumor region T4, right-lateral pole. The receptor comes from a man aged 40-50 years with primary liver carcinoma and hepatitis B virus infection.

The CDR3 loop reads CASSYVGQQETNYF. In DNA, the CDR3 is TGTGCCAGCAGTTACGTCGGACAGCAAGAGACCAACTACTTC. This chain connects TRBV6-5 to TRBJ2-5; TRBD1 is a possible D gene (6 bases). The ends were cut back, 2 bases at V and 14 bases at J, with 21 bases in the middle. Looked up from germline, CDR1 is MNHEY and CDR2 is SVGAGI. CDR3 length equals 14 residues.